Presented here are 14 T cell receptor beta chains from one specimen sequenced in a study of blood T cell repertoires in COVID-19. Clones were sequenced by immunoSEQ multiplex PCR, and TCRdb holds only the in-frame ones, with some missing. The table records under 200,000 clones, 84% of them present only once. The sequencing sample was made of PBMCs or T cells enriched from blood (not recorded which). These receptors were obtained from a woman between 50 and 59 years old who had recovered from COVID-19.

V and J are TRBV2 and TRBJ1-3; D unresolved. CDR1 and CDR2 from the germline V gene are SNHLY and FYNNEI. V was clipped by 6 bases and J by 0 bases, with 6 bases between them. The CDR3 is 13 amino acids. The CDR3 sequence: CASSRDSGNTIYF. The CDR3 DNA reads TGTGCCAGCAGCCGGGACTCTGGAAACACCATATATTTT.

This rearrangement joins TRBV9 to TRBJ2-7, with TRBD1 matching 10 bases. Germline loops: CDR1 SGDLS, CDR2 YYNGEE. The CDR3 is made up of 15 amino acids. V gave up 5 bases and J gave up 6 bases; unmatched junction bases: 11. The CDR3 protein is CASSIGTGVEGEQYF. The CDR3 DNA reads as TGTGCCAGCAGTATAGGGACAGGGGTTGAAGGCGAGCAGTACTTC.

The V call is TRBV3-1 (or the pseudogene TRBV3-2), the J call TRBJ1-1; 7 positions match TRBD1. The CDR3 is made up of 14 amino acids. Germline V gene sequence: CDR1 LGHDT, CDR2 YNNKEL (reference sequence). V dropped 0 bases and J dropped 5; count of bases not matched to a gene: 3. The chain's CDR3 is CASSQEQGLTEAFF. CDR3 nucleotides: TGTGCCAGCAGCCAAGAACAGGGGTTGACTGAAGCTTTCTTT.

V is TRBV25-1 and J is TRBJ1-3; D is undetermined. The CDR3 sequence is 17 residues long. Looked up from germline, CDR1 is MGHDK and CDR2 is SYGVNS. Trimming removed 0 bases from V and 5 bases from J, with 17 bases in between. The CDR3 coding sequence is TGTGCCAGCAGTGAATATGGTACAGCCAACACCAGAAACACCATATATTTT. Protein: CASSEYGTANTRNTIYF.

The chain combines TRBV7-3 with TRBJ2-5; 8 bases line up with TRBD1. The J segment lost 1 base and the V segment lost 8 bases, leaving 12 bases of the junction unmatched. This CDR3 has 16 amino acids. The germline V gene has CDR1 SGHTA and CDR2 FQGTGA. The CDR3 loop reads CASPCGQGFRQETQYF. As DNA, the CDR3 is TGTGCCAGCCCCTGTGGACAGGGATTCCGCCAAGAGACCCAGTACTTC.

V and J are TRBV5-4 and TRBJ1-6; D gene uncertain. Germline V gene lookup returns CDR1 SGHNT and CDR2 YYREEE (reference sequence). The CDR3 covers 13 residues. Trimming took 0 bases from V and 10 from J, leaving 8 bases between them. CDR3 bases: TGTGCCAGCAGCTTGGAAACGGTATCACCCCTCCACTTT. As protein: CASSLETVSPLHF.

This clone was recorded once. The chain combines TRBV27 with TRBJ2-5; 14 bases line up with TRBD2. The CDR3 loop spans 16 amino acids. V lost 6 bases to trimming and J lost 7 bases; unmatched junction nucleotides: 10. From germline, CDR1 is MNHEY and CDR2 SMNVEV (reference sequence). This CDR3 reads CASRMTSGGGPWTQYF. DNA of the CDR3: TGTGCCAGCAGGATGACTAGCGGGGGGGGACCCTGGACCCAGTACTTC.

The chain links TRBV18 to TRBJ1-3; perhaps TRBD1 as D (6 bases). Germline CDR1 and CDR2: KGHSH and LQKENI. The CDR3 length is 17 residues. V dropped 3 bases and J dropped 0 bases, with 15 bases sitting between them. CDR3: CASSPNRATLSGNTIYF. As DNA, the CDR3 is TGTGCCAGCTCACCGAACAGGGCCACCCTCTCTGGAAACACCATATATTTT.

The V call is TRBV23-1, the J call TRBJ1-2, with D possibly being TRBD1 (5 bases). TRBV23-1 is labeled an ORF, and its function is uncertain. This CDR3 contains 23 residues. Trimming left V 0 bases short and J 1 base short, with 33 bases between. The DNA of the CDR3 is TGCGCCAGCAGTCAATCCCCCGCAGGGATATGCGGTTGTGTGTGGTATCATAACTATGGCTACACCTTC. Encoded protein: CASSQSPAGICGCVWYHNYGYTF.

The chain employs TRBV6-5 and TRBJ2-7, with D uncertain. CDR3 length: 14 amino acids. V lost 2 bases and J 5 bases, leaving 13 bases between the germline ends. The germline CDR1 and CDR2 sequences are MNHEY and SVGAGI. The CDR3 spells CASSYQATSHEQYF. The CDR3 nucleotides are TGTGCCAGCAGTTACCAGGCCACATCCCACGAGCAGTACTTC.

The chain carries TRBV4-2 and TRBJ2-7; TRBD2 matches at 9 bases. Germline loops: CDR1 LGHNA, CDR2 YNFKEQ. V trimming: 1 base; J trimming: 4 bases; junction bases outside the gene matches: 11. The CDR3 covers 17 residues. This chain's CDR3 is CASSQAFLSGGRYEQYF. The CDR3 DNA is TGTGCCAGCAGCCAAGCCTTTCTGAGCGGGGGGAGATACGAGCAGTACTTC.

The chain is built from TRBV3-1 (or the pseudogene TRBV3-2) and TRBJ2-7; 7 nucleotides match TRBD1. In germline, CDR1 is LGHDT, CDR2 YNNKEL (reference sequence). The CDR3 has 14 amino acids. The V segment lost 1 base and the J segment 5 bases; nucleotides outside the gene matches: 5. The CDR3 loop is CASSQVQGQDEQYF. The CDR3 nucleotides are TGTGCCAGCAGCCAAGTACAGGGGCAGGACGAGCAGTACTTC.

The chain carries TRBV7-6 and TRBJ2-3; 8 bases line up with TRBD1. Germline V gives CDR1 SGHVS, CDR2 FNYEAQ. The junction had 11 bases not matched to a gene; V was cut back by 1 base and J by 2 bases. The CDR3 spans 18 residues. This chain's CDR3 is CASSLGGWDRRFTDTQYF. CDR3 DNA sequence: TGTGCCAGCAGCTTAGGAGGCTGGGACAGGAGGTTCACAGATACGCAGTATTTT.

This clone occurred once. The J gene is TRBJ2-3, the V gene TRBV18, with TRBD1 as a possible D gene (5 bases). Trimming cost V 6 bases and J 2 bases, with 15 bases left between them. This CDR3 comprises 15 residues. Germline V lookup: CDR1 KGHSH, CDR2 LQKENI. The CDR3: CASSPDSHPTDTQYF. CDR3 coding DNA: TGTGCCAGCTCTCCTGACAGCCATCCCACAGATACGCAGTATTTT.